These T cell receptor beta chains were read from a single sample in a study of identical twins. Each CDR3 protein is one row after TCRdb ran MiXCR on the 5' RACE reads. The sample consists of 200,000 to 250,000 distinct CDR3 sequences, about 7% of them appearing once. The sample was also reused in another study, on yellow fever vaccine responses in identical twins.

Source material: memory (CD45RO+) T cells sorted from blood. All receptors come from a young woman in good health. Both conserved end residues are trimmed from each CDR3. Clone size is stated in some rows and not others, as once, few, many or a class when expanded.

ASTRGITDTGELF,few,TRBV28,TRBJ2-2
ASSPGVRSQPQH,many,TRBV12-3/TRBV12-4,TRBJ1-5
ASSDGGGATDTQY,NA,TRBV6-1,TRBJ2-3
ASSFLGLLGF,NA,TRBV7-9,TRBJ2-1
ASKNGGTNSGANVLT,NA,TRBV5-4,TRBJ2-6
SARHGHTGELF,NA,TRBV20-1,TRBJ2-2
ASSLGQANYGYT,many,TRBV5-1,TRBJ1-2
ASSPLTWEVTGANVLT,NA,TRBV14,TRBJ2-6
ASRGTAGVNTEAF,few,TRBV25-1,TRBJ1-1
ASSLEGLEVNNEQF,many,TRBV5-1,TRBJ2-1
ASSPGAGQETQY,once,TRBV5-1,TRBJ2-5
ATWGQKNTEAF,NA,TRBV2,TRBJ1-1
ASSVRTDLSDTQY,many,TRBV5-1,TRBJ2-3
ATSTLFGTGSWSNSPLH,NA,TRBV15,TRBJ1-6
SVILNIAKNIQY,many,TRBV29-1,TRBJ2-4
ASSLVGAGGSSYEQY,NA,TRBV7-2,TRBJ2-7
ASSSPGGITDTQY,few,TRBV28,TRBJ2-3
ASSPQGPALYGYT,few,TRBV6-1,TRBJ1-2
ASRPPASGGPDTQY,many,TRBV12-3/TRBV12-4,TRBJ2-3
SARDFSSGETGELF,few,TRBV20-1,TRBJ2-2
ASSDQGLGNTEAF,NA,TRBV6-1,TRBJ1-1
ASSFRASGTDTQY,many,TRBV12-3/TRBV12-4,TRBJ2-3
AISRGQNTGELF,few,TRBV10-3,TRBJ2-2
ASSPKRRTDTQY,NA,TRBV7-8,TRBJ2-3
SAQREGVYTQY,many,TRBV20-1,TRBJ2-3
ASTDRYTEAF,many,TRBV12-3/TRBV12-4,TRBJ1-1
ASSFLGLAGTGELF,NA,TRBV5-5,TRBJ2-2
ASSETGPGSPLH,NA,TRBV2,TRBJ1-6
ASSKLRGGRGTDTQY,NA,TRBV19,TRBJ2-3
ASSLWGGEQF,few,TRBV5-5,TRBJ2-1
ASSFGLAVGTDTQY,many,TRBV12-3/TRBV12-4,TRBJ2-3
ASSESQGSNQPQH,many,TRBV2,TRBJ1-5
ASSSNRGGGYGYT,few,TRBV27,TRBJ1-2
ASTLGQVEGGQF,many,TRBV12-3/TRBV12-4,TRBJ2-1
ASSFWASHEQF,NA,TRBV5-5,TRBJ2-1
AITEGLAETDTQY,NA,TRBV10-3,TRBJ2-3
SAIISSGSETQY,few,TRBV20-1,TRBJ2-5
ASSPGLAGGLPPDTQY,NA,TRBV5-1,TRBJ2-3
ASSLDVDTQY,many,TRBV5-1,TRBJ2-3
ASSLLAGGPYEQY,many,TRBV5-1,TRBJ2-7
ASSQPGLAEQETQY,many,TRBV12-3/TRBV12-4,TRBJ2-5
ATRGRQTPRGNQPQH,many,TRBV24-1,TRBJ1-5
AISEGRLERDTQY,many,TRBV10-3,TRBJ2-3
ASSLYYGTEQY,NA,TRBV7-3,TRBJ2-7
ASSLTSGTKNIQY,few,TRBV5-6,TRBJ2-4
SASKTSYEQY,NA,TRBV20-1,TRBJ2-7
ASSLGQGLALRSGANVLT,many,TRBV11-2,TRBJ2-6
ASSSGLLAPDTQY,NA,TRBV7-9,TRBJ2-3
ASSQGILGDYGYT,many,TRBV3-1,TRBJ1-2
ASSSGQGVNIQY,few,TRBV12-3/TRBV12-4,TRBJ2-4
ASRSGLAGGTQY,few,TRBV10-2,TRBJ2-3
SAKGTDETQY,once,TRBV20-1,TRBJ2-5
SALLAQANTGELF,NA,TRBV20-1,TRBJ2-2
ASSARTSGGTNEQF,NA,TRBV9,TRBJ2-1
SARAFGKNTGELF,NA,TRBV20-1,TRBJ2-2